The 13 T cell receptor beta chains below all came from one sample that was sequenced in a study of blood T cell repertoires in COVID-19. Only in-frame clones appear in the TCRdb table, and some are missing; sequencing was by immunoSEQ multiplex PCR. This table holds nearly 300,000 clones, roughly 83% found once. Sequenced input: peripheral blood. These receptors were obtained from a human donor with COVID-19, enrolled during active disease. The donor label of this sample is uncertain.

The genes are TRBV19 and TRBJ1-6; the D gene is possibly TRBD1 (6 bases). CDR3 length equals 13 residues. Germline lookup yields CDR1 LNHDA and CDR2 SQIVND (reference sequence). Trimming stripped 7 bases from V and 4 bases from J, with 8 bases between. This chain's CDR3 is CASKGGYNSPLHF. DNA for the CDR3: TGTGCCAGTAAGGGGGGGTATAATTCACCCCTCCACTTT.

The rearrangement links TRBV9 to TRBJ2-7, with 7 bases aligning to TRBD1. The germline V gene encodes CDR1 SGDLS and CDR2 YYNGEE. This CDR3 region has 15 residues. Germline trimming cut 3 bases from V and 3 bases from J; bases unmatched to any gene: 9. The DNA for the CDR3 is TGTGCCAGCAGCGCGGGGACAGCACCGTACTACGAGCAGTACTTC. Translating it yields CASSAGTAPYYEQYF.

V and J are TRBV24-1 and TRBJ2-1, with D perhaps TRBD2 (6 bases). CDR1 is KGHDR and CDR2 is SFDVKD in the germline V gene. V was clipped by 5 bases and J by 8 bases, with 12 bases between them. The CDR3 consists of 13 residues. The CDR3 DNA reads TGTGCCACCAGTGGCCGACTAGACGATGAGCAGTTCTTC. It specifies CATSGRLDDEQFF.

This sequence joins TRBV12-3 or TRBV12-4 and TRBJ1-3, with D perhaps TRBD1 (6 bases). CDR3 length: 13 amino acids. V lost 5 bases and J 4 bases, leaving 9 bases between the germline ends. CDR3 amino acids: CASSTGQGNTIYF. CDR3 nucleotides: TGTGCCAGCAGTACCGGACAGGGAAACACCATATATTTT.

The genes are TRBV7-9 and TRBJ2-1; TRBD1 might be the D (5 bases). V dropped 3 bases and J dropped 9 bases, with 18 bases sitting between them. This CDR3 spans 15 amino acids. Per the germline V gene, CDR1 is SEHNR and CDR2 is FQNEAQ (reference sequence). This CDR3 is CASSFNALIQGEQFF. The CDR3 DNA is TGTGCCAGCAGCTTTAACGCACTCATTCAGGGTGAGCAGTTCTTC.

This clone was found once. The chain couples TRBV25-1 to TRBJ2-5, with 8 bases fitting TRBD2. Germline loops: CDR1 MGHDK, CDR2 SYGVNS. The CDR3 spans 16 residues. The V and J ends lost 2 bases and 5 bases, in that order; junction bases with no gene match: 10. The CDR3 bases are TGTGCCAGCAGTGAACCCGGGGGGGGCTTGCGGGAGACCCAGTACTTC. It encodes CASSEPGGGLRETQYF. Full variable domain (missing parts from reference TRBV25-1 and TRBJ2-5): EADIYQTPRYLVIGTGKKITLECSQTMGHDKMYWYQQDPGMELHLIHYSYGVNSTEKGDLSSESTVSRIRTEHFPLTLESARPSHTSQYLCASSEPGGGLRETQYFGPGTRLLVL.

This clone showed up just a few times. The genes are TRBV29-1 and TRBJ1-1; D is undetermined. V was clipped by 3 bases and J by 4 bases, with 6 bases between them. The length of the CDR3 is 11 residues. Germline V gene sequence: CDR1 SQVTM, CDR2 ANQGSEA. CDR3 nucleotide sequence: TGCAGCGTTGACAGAACCACTGAAGCTTTCTTT. Translating it yields CSVDRTTEAFF.

The chain recombines TRBV5-1 with TRBJ2-3; 10 bases match TRBD2. Unmatched junction bases numbered 7, after V lost 4 bases and J lost 5 bases. CDR1 and CDR2 from the germline V gene are SGHRS and YFSETQ. The CDR3 runs 15 residues. CDR3 nucleotides: TGCGCCAGCAGCAGGACTAGCGGTGGGGAAGATACGCAGTATTTT. This encodes CASSRTSGGEDTQYF.

V and J are TRBV19 and TRBJ1-6; D is perhaps TRBD1 (6 bases). Germline lookup yields CDR1 LNHDA and CDR2 SQIVND (reference sequence). V shed 5 bases and J shed 5 bases, with 13 bases lying between them. This CDR3 comprises 15 residues. Here the CDR3 DNA reads TGTGCCAGTAGTTTGTGGAACAGGGATAATTCACCCCTCCACTTT. Its protein product is CASSLWNRDNSPLHF.

This chain links TRBV7-2 with TRBJ1-1, with D uncertain. There are 13 residues in the CDR3. Germline CDR1 reads SGHTA; CDR2 reads FQGNSA. V lost 3 bases to trimming and J lost 3 bases, with 8 bases between them. CDR3 region: CASSFGPDTEAFF. For the CDR3, the DNA is TGTGCCAGCAGCTTTGGGCCCGACACTGAAGCTTTCTTT.

The V call is TRBV2, the J call TRBJ2-2; 7 bases match TRBD1. The trim removed 2 bases at V and 6 bases at J, leaving 6 bases unmatched. The germline CDR1 and CDR2 sequences are SNHLY and FYNNEI. The CDR3 sequence is 15 residues long. The CDR3 nucleotides read TGTGCCAGCAGTGAAACACCTACAGGGGCCGGGGAGCTGTTTTTT. Translated, it gives CASSETPTGAGELFF.

This clone was seen only a few times. For the CDR3, the DNA is TGTGCCACCAGTGATCCTACTAGCGGGTGGGCAGATACGCAGTATTTT. Its protein product is CATSDPTSGWADTQYF. The chain couples TRBV24-1 to TRBJ2-3; 9 nucleotides align to TRBD2. Germline CDR1 reads KGHDR; CDR2 reads SFDVKD. CDR3 length: 16 amino acids. V was pared by 3 bases and J by 4 bases, with 7 bases of the junction left unmatched.

The chain couples TRBV28 to TRBJ1-2; 8 bases are a match to TRBD1. This CDR3 contains 13 residues. V lost 6 bases, J lost 4 bases, and 4 bases stayed unmatched. The germline V gene encodes CDR1 MDHEN and CDR2 SYDVKM. This chain's CDR3 is CASSSDRGYGYTF. In nucleotides, the CDR3 is TGTGCCAGCAGCTCCGACAGGGGCTATGGCTACACCTTC.